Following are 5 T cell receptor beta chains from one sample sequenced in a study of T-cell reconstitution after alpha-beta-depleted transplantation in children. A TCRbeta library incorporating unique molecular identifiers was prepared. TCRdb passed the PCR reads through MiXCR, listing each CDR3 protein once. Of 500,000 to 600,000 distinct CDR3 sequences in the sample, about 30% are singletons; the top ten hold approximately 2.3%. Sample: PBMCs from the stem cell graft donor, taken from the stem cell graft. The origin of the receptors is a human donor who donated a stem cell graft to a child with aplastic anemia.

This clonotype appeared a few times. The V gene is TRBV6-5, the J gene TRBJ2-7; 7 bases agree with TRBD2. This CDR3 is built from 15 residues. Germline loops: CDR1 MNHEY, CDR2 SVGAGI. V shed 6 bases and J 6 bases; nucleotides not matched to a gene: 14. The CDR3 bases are TGTGCCAGCAGCCGACAAGCGGGAATGGGCCCCGAGCAGTACGTC. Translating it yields CASSRQAGMGPEQYV.

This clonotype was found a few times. The CDR3 reads CASSLAGQGYGYTF. The CDR3 bases are TGTGCCAGCAGCTTAGCGGGACAGGGCTATGGCTACACCTTC. V is TRBV7-8 and J is TRBJ1-2; 9 bases map to TRBD1. This CDR3 region has 14 residues. Germline CDR1 SGHVS, CDR2 FQNEAQ. Germline trimming cut 0 bases from V and 4 bases from J; bases unmatched to any gene: 0. The whole variable domain, filled in from reference TRBV7-8 and TRBJ1-2, reads GAGVSQSPRYKVAKRGQDVALRCDPISGHVSLFWYQQALGQGPEFLTYFQNEAQLDKSGLPSDRFFAERPEGSVSTLKIQRTQQEDSAVYLCASSLAGQGYGYTFGSGTRLTVV.

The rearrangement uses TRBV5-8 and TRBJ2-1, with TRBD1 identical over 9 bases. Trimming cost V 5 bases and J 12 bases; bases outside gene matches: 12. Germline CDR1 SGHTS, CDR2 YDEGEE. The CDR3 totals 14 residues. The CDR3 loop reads CASSPSGTGPPQFF. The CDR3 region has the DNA TGTGCCAGCAGTCCATCCGGGACAGGGCCACCGCAGTTCTTC.

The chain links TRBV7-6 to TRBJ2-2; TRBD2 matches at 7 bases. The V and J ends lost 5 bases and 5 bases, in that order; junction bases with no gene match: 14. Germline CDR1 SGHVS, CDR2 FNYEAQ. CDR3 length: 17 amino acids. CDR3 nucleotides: TGTGCCAGCAGCCTCCCCGATGGCGGGAGAAAGACCGGGGAGCTGTTTTTT. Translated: CASSLPDGGRKTGELFF.

CDR3 in amino acids: CATSIDGSPYEQYF. CDR3 in DNA: TGTGCCACCAGCATCGACGGATCTCCCTACGAGCAGTACTTC. The chain is built from TRBV15 and TRBJ2-7; D gene unclear. The germline V gene encodes CDR1 LNHNV and CDR2 YYDKDF (reference sequence). The CDR3 has 14 amino acids. Trimming took off 4 bases at V and 2 bases at J, with 12 bases between the two ends.